This TCR beta chain was recovered during a study of T cells in localized non-small cell lung cancer. The protocol was immunoSEQ multiplex PCR, while the TCRdb copy is restricted to in-frame clones and leaves out a portion. Of around 25,000 clones in the sample, 92% were seen once. Study-wide results and limits: Appearances in adjacent lung were noted for a median approximately 61 of the top 100 tumor clones. Tumor trailed uninvolved adjacent lung in T cell clonality, which peaked there. Elevated blood T cell density was associated with longer overall survival.

Trimming took off 2 bases at V and 6 bases at J, with 17 bases between the two ends. This CDR3 is 15 amino acids long. Germline V gene lookup returns CDR1 MRHNA and CDR2 SNTAGT. Concerning this clone itself: Its antigen is not identified.

The rearrangement uses TRBV6-4 and TRBJ2-7, with D maybe TRBD1 (5 bases). This sequence was found in a man aged 35-69 years with stage III squamous cell lung carcinoma. The sequences come from peripheral blood, collected before any cancer treatment. CDR3 DNA sequence: TGTGCCAGCAGTGACCAGGGAAAGGAAGTTATCGAGCAGTACTTC. Its protein product is CASSDQGKEVIEQYF.